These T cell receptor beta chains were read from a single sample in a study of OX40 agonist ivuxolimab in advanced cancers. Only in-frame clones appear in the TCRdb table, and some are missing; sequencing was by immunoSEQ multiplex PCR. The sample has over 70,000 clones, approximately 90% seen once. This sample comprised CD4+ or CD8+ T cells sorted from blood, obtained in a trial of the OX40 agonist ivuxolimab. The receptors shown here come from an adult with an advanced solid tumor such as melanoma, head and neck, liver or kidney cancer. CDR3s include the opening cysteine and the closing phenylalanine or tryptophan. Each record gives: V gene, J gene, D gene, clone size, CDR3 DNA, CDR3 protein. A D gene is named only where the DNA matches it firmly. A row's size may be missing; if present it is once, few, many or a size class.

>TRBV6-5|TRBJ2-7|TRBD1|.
TGTGCCACCGGGACAGGGGGCGCTTCCTACGAGCAGTACTTC
CATGTGGASYEQYF
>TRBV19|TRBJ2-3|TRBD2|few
TGTGCCAGTAGCCTAGCGGGAGGCTACGATACGCAGTATTTT
CASSLAGGYDTQYF
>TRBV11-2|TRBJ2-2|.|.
TGTGCCAGCAGCTTCACTGCTGGGGGCAGGACCGGGGAGCTGTTTTTT
CASSFTAGGRTGELFF
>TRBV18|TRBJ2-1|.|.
TGTGCCAGCTCACCACGGACAGGGAGGGATGAGCAGTTCTTC
CASSPRTGRDEQFF
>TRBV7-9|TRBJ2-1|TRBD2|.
TGTGCCAGCAGTAGCGGGAGCTCCTACAATGAGCAGTTCTTC
CASSSGSSYNEQFF
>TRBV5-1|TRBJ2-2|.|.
TGCGCCAGCAGCTTGGCCAGGCAGCACGGGGAGCTGTTTTTT
CASSLARQHGELFF
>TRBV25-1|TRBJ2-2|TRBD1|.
TGTGCCAGCAGGAATACAGGGGGAGACACCGGGGAGCTGTTTTTT
CASRNTGGDTGELFF
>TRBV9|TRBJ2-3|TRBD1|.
TGTGCCAGCAGCACAGACAGGGGGCCAGATACGCAGTATTTT
CASSTDRGPDTQYF
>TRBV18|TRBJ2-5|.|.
TGTGCCAGCTCACCCCGACGGGGGCAAGAGACCCAGTACTTC
CASSPRRGQETQYF
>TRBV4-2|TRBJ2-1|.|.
TGTGCCAGCAGCACGCCCGGGACACGCTACAATGAGCAGTTCTTC
CASSTPGTRYNEQFF